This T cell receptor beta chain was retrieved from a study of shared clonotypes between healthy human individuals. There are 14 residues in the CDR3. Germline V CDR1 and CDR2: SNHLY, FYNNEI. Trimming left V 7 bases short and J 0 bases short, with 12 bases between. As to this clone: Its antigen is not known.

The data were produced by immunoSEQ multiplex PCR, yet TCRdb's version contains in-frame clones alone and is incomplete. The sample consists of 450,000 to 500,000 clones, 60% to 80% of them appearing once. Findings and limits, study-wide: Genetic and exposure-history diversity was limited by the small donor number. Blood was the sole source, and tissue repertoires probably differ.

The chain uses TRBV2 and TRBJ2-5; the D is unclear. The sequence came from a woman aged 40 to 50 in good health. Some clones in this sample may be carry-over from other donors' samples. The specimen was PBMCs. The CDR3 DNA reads TGTGCCAGCACGCCTAGGACGTACCAAGAGACCCAGTACTTC. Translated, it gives CASTPRTYQETQYF.